The 11 T cell receptor beta chains given below trace back to one sample, sequenced in a study of T-cell memory formation after mild COVID-19. TCRdb re-derived calls from the 5' RACE reads in MiXCR, one entry per CDR3 protein. The sample includes 200,000 to 250,000 distinct CDR3 sequences, around 25% of them seen just once. What was sequenced was PBMCs or a T cell subset sorted from them (not recorded which). Source of these receptors: an adult woman who had mild COVID-19 (a few samples of this study predate the infection). Cell type and time point are not known.

This chain connects TRBV7-2 to TRBJ2-7; D ambiguous. The V gene lost 5 bases and the J gene lost 7 bases, with 12 bases spanning the gap. This CDR3 has 12 residues. Germline V CDR1 and CDR2: SGHTA, FQGNSA. CDR3 loop: CASSTQLGEQYF. The CDR3 DNA reads TGTGCCAGCAGCACCCAGCTCGGAGAGCAGTACTTC.

This clonotype appeared many times. This rearrangement joins TRBV7-2 to TRBJ2-1; D gene uncertain. Germline assignment: CDR1 SGHTA and CDR2 FQGNSA. The CDR3 runs to 12 residues. The V end was cut by 2 bases, the J end by 9 bases, with 8 bases between. In DNA, the CDR3 is TGTGCCAGCAGCTTATTACTGAGTGAGCAGTTCTTC. Translation gives CASSLLLSEQFF. Supplemented by reference TRBV7-2 and TRBJ2-1, the full variable domain reads GAGVSQSPSNKVTEKGKDVELRCDPISGHTALYWYRQSLGQGLEFLIYFQGNSAPDKSGLPSDRFSAERTGGSVSTLTIQRTQQEDSAVYLCASSLLLSEQFFGPGTRLTVL.

This clonotype was picked up a small number of times. The chain joins TRBV29-1 to TRBJ1-6; tentatively, D is TRBD1 (5 bases). The CDR3 consists of 13 residues. The germline gives CDR1 SQVTM, CDR2 ANQGSEA. The V end lost 4 bases, the J end lost 10 bases, and 14 bases lay between the germline ends. The CDR3 DNA reads as TGCAGCGTTGTAGCGGAGTCAGGGTCACCCCTCCACTTT. Its translation is CSVVAESGSPLHF.

V usage is TRBV29-1 and J usage is TRBJ2-3; perhaps TRBD2 as D (5 bases). This CDR3 region has 12 residues. Germline CDR1 and CDR2: SQVTM and ANQGSEA. V lost 3 bases and J lost 6, with 10 bases in between. The chain's CDR3 is CSVDGSRDTQYF. CDR3 nucleotides: TGCAGCGTTGATGGGAGTAGGGATACGCAGTATTTT.

The genes are TRBV24-1 and TRBJ2-2; D unclear. V was trimmed by 6 bases and J by 3 bases, leaving 7 bases between them. CDR1 KGHDR and CDR2 SFDVKD come from the germline V gene. The CDR3 is 13 amino acids. The CDR3 reads CATSLWDTGELFF. In DNA, the CDR3 is TGTGCCACCAGTCTTTGGGACACCGGGGAGCTGTTTTTT.

The gene calls are TRBV6-5 and TRBJ2-7; D is possibly TRBD2 (5 bases). Per the germline V gene, CDR1 is MNHEY and CDR2 is SVGAGI. V shed 7 bases and J shed 3 bases, with 19 bases lying between them. CDR3 length: 15 residues. CDR3 loop: CASTERSRGVYEQYF. Here the CDR3 DNA reads TGTGCCAGCACGGAGCGAAGCCGGGGTGTCTACGAGCAGTACTTC.

V usage is TRBV7-2 and J usage is TRBJ2-2; possible D gene TRBD1, 5 bases. This CDR3 has 15 residues. Trimming pared 1 base from V and 4 bases from J, leaving 10 bases between. Germline CDR1 and CDR2: SGHTA and FQGNSA. The CDR3 loop is CASSLEGAVTGELFF. The CDR3 DNA reads TGTGCCAGCAGCTTAGAAGGGGCAGTCACCGGGGAGCTGTTTTTT.

This chain joins TRBV7-8 and TRBJ1-5, with D perhaps TRBD1 (5 bases). The germline V gene encodes CDR1 SGHVS and CDR2 FQNEAQ. Trimming left V 5 bases short and J 2 bases short, with 16 bases between. The CDR3 covers 16 residues. CDR3 sequence reads: CASSAPGGGGNQPQHF. The CDR3 DNA reads TGTGCCAGCAGCGCACCCGGGGGTGGGGGCAATCAGCCCCAGCATTTT.

The chain couples TRBV27 to TRBJ1-6; TRBD1 matches at 7 bases. The V gene end was trimmed by 6 bases and the J gene end by 14 bases; junction bases not matched to a gene: 10. CDR3 length: 13 residues. CDR1 is MNHEY and CDR2 is SMNVEV in the germline V gene (reference sequence). The CDR3 DNA reads TGTGCCAGCAGCTGGGGAACAGGGGAGACCCTCCACTTT. As protein: CASSWGTGETLHF.

The V and J genes are TRBV27 and TRBJ2-2; D is unclear. This CDR3 region has 14 residues. Trimming removed 5 bases from V and 7 bases from J, with 14 bases in between. Germline V lookup: CDR1 MNHEY, CDR2 SMNVEV (reference sequence). CDR3 sequence (DNA): TGTGCCAGCAGTCCTTTTGGGTACGGCGGGGAGCTGTTTTTT. Translation gives CASSPFGYGGELFF.

This clonotype was picked up a small number of times. The rearrangement uses TRBV4-2 and TRBJ2-7; D ambiguous. The CDR3 runs to 16 residues. CDR1 is LGHNA, CDR2 YNFKEQ, per germline. V lost 0 bases and J 2 bases, leaving 14 bases between the germline ends. The CDR3 spells CASSQDAQLTPYEQYF. The CDR3 DNA reads as TGTGCCAGCAGCCAAGACGCACAGTTGACCCCCTACGAGCAGTACTTC.